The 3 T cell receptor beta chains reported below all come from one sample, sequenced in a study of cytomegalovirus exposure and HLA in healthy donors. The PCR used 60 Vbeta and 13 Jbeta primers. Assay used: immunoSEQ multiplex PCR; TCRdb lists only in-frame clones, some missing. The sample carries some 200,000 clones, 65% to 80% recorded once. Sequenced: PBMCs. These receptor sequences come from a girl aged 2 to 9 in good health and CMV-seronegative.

The DNA of the CDR3 is TGCAGCGCTATAACTAGCGGACTAGAGACCCAGTACTTC. Translating it yields CSAITSGLETQYF. The chain couples TRBV29-1 to TRBJ2-5, with TRBD2 matching over 8 bases. J was trimmed by 4 bases and V by 7 bases; bases with no gene match: 8. The CDR3 extends over 13 amino acids. Germline loops: CDR1 SQVTM, CDR2 ANQGSEA.

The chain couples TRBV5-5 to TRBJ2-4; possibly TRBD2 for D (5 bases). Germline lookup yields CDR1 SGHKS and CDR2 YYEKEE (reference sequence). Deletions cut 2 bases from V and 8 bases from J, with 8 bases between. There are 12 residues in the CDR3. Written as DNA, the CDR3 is TGTGCCAGCAGCTTCGGAGGAGACATTCAGTACTTC. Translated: CASSFGGDIQYF.

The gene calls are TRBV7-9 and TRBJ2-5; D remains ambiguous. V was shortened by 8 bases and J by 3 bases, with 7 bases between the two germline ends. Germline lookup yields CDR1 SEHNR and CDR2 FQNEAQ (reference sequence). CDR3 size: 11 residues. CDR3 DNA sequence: TGTGCCAGCCGACAAGAAGAGACCCAGTACTTC. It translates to CASRQEETQYF.